This entry describes one T cell receptor (beta chain). The antigen remains undetermined. Documented time point: late/post reinfection, 12 to 24 weeks after detection. No in vitro expansion preceded TCR sequencing of the sorted cells. Total naive CD8 T cells were sorted as viable CD3+ CD8+ CD45RO- cells from a couple of donors. Clones were read by immunoSEQ multiplex PCR, and TCRdb kept only the in-frame ones, dropping some. The sample lists approximately 46,000 clones, 89% occurring once. The sample comes from a study of memory CD8 T cells in hepatitis C reinfection. Study-wide background: A positive HCV RNA test after two negatives ≥60 days apart defined reinfection. Late or post reinfection samples were taken 12 to 24 weeks after detection. Findings of the study overall: With five donors, public clonotype conclusions could not be definitive.

The CDR3 runs to 14 residues. Germline V gene lookup returns CDR1 MNHEY and CDR2 SMNVEV (reference sequence). Trimming left V 6 bases short and J 0 bases short, with 11 bases between. The TCR originated in a man younger than 30 with hepatitis C virus infection. V and J are TRBV27 and TRBJ1-2; tentatively, D is TRBD1 (6 bases). The sequencing input was naive CD8+ T cells sorted from blood. The CDR3 DNA reads as TGTGCCAGCAGCCCAGGGGTTGCTAACTATGGCTACACCTTC. Residues: CASSPGVANYGYTF.